The rows below give T cell receptor beta chains drawn from one sample of a study of cytomegalovirus exposure and HLA in healthy donors. Measured with immunoSEQ multiplex PCR; TCRdb has only the in-frame clones, and not every one. This table holds tens of thousands of clones, 78% found once. Sequencing was performed on PBMCs. These receptors all come from a man aged 18-30 years in good health and CMV-seropositive. CDR3s include the opening cysteine and the closing phenylalanine or tryptophan. D genes are given only for firm matches. Expanded clones get a size class; other rows say once, few or many, or leave the size out.

. . TRBJ2-2 TRBV5-1 TGCGCCAGCAGCTTCGGGGGGCTCGCCGGGGAGCTGTTTTTT CASSFGGLAGELFF
. TRBD1 TRBJ2-7 TRBV7-9 TGTGCCAGCAGCTTAGGGAGGACAGGGGGCTCCTACGAGCAGTACTTC CASSLGRTGGSYEQYF
. . TRBJ1-1 TRBV6-6 TGTGCCAGCAGTTTTTACGGTAGCCTGAACACTGAAGCTTTCTTT CASSFYGSLNTEAFF
. TRBD2 TRBJ2-1 TRBV29-1 TGCAGCGCTCATAGCGGGAGTACCTCCTACAATGAGCAGTTCTTC CSAHSGSTSYNEQFF
. TRBD2 TRBJ2-2 TRBV19 TGTGCCAGTAGTTTTAGCGGGGCGAACACCGGGGAGCTGTTTTTT CASSFSGANTGELFF
once TRBD1 TRBJ1-2 TRBV9 TGTGCCAGCAGCACGGGACAGGCTAACTATGGCTACACCTTC CASSTGQANYGYTF
. . TRBJ2-1 TRBV6-1 TGTGCCAGCACCTACCGGAGCTCCTACAATGAGCAGTTCTTC CASTYRSSYNEQFF
. . TRBJ1-1 TRBV11-2 TGTGCCAGCAGCTTATCCCTGGCGAACACTGAAGCTTTCTTT CASSLSLANTEAFF
. TRBD1 TRBJ2-1 TRBV29-1 TGCAGCGTTGCATATAGGGGGCGTGAGCAGTTCTTC CSVAYRGREQFF
. TRBD1 TRBJ2-7 TRBV5-1 TGCGCCAGCAGCTTAAGTGGGACAGGCTACGAGCAGTACTTC CASSLSGTGYEQYF
. TRBD2 TRBJ2-7 TRBV7-8 TGTGCCAGCAGCACACACCCTAACAGGGCGGGAGGGCAGTACTTC CASSTHPNRAGGQYF
few TRBD2 TRBJ2-5 TRBV2 TGTGCCAGCAGCAAGACTAGCGGGGGGGGGACCCAGTACTTC CASSKTSGGGTQYF
. . TRBJ1-2 TRBV19 TGTGCCAGTAATTGGGGGCCGGGCGGCTACACCTTC CASNWGPGGYTF
. . TRBJ1-4 TRBV9 TGTGCCAGCAGCAAGACGGCGGGTAATGAAAAACTGTTTTTT CASSKTAGNEKLFF
. . TRBJ1-5 TRBV25-1 TGTGCCAGCAGTGCTGTCAATCAGCCCCAGCATTTT CASSAVNQPQHF
. . TRBJ1-5 TRBV28 TGTGCCAGCAGTTTAGCGGGGAAGCCCCAGCATTTT CASSLAGKPQHF